The 17 T cell receptor beta chains below were found in one sample sequenced in a study of T cell repertoires in cytomegalovirus infection. Each CDR3 protein is one row after TCRdb ran MiXCR on the reads. The sample yields tens of thousands of distinct CDR3 sequences, under 5% seen once. Sample: PBMCs. These receptors came from a human donor in good health (CMV status not recorded). Some clones in this sample may be carry-over from other donors' samples.

This clonotype showed up many times. This rearrangement joins TRBV19 to TRBJ1-5, with D unresolved. CDR3 length: 16 residues. Per the germline V gene, CDR1 is LNHDA and CDR2 is SQIVND (reference sequence). V was pared by 4 bases and J by 1 base, with 14 bases between. This chain's CDR3 is CASSTRRSSSNQPQHF. The CDR3 coding sequence is TGTGCCAGTAGTACGAGACGGTCTTCGAGCAATCAGCCCCAGCATTTT.

This clonotype was seen many times. The V call is TRBV7-3, the J call TRBJ2-2; D unclear. CDR1 is SGHTA, CDR2 FQGTGA, per germline. V was pared by 8 bases and J by 3 bases, with 7 bases between. CDR3 size: 12 residues. CDR3 sequence reads: CASGRHTGELFF. CDR3 nucleotide sequence: TGTGCCAGCGGGCGGCACACCGGGGAGCTGTTTTTT.

In this sample, this clonotype turned up many times. The chain carries TRBV5-4 and TRBJ2-1; no reliable D call. The CDR3 sequence is 14 residues long. CDR1 and CDR2 (germline): SGHNT, YYREEE (reference sequence). V dropped 1 base and J dropped 7 bases, with 12 bases sitting between them. In DNA, the CDR3 is TGTGCCAGCAGCTTGCTAGGCAGGAGTAATGAGCAGTTCTTC. This codes for CASSLLGRSNEQFF.

This clonotype has at least ten counts. This chain joins TRBV29-1 and TRBJ2-2; no clear D gene. Between the trimmed V and J ends, which lost 7 bases and 2 bases, there was a span of 14 bases. The germline gives CDR1 SQVTM, CDR2 ANQGSEA. The CDR3 consists of 14 residues. CDR3 region: CSASTTVNTGELFF. Written as DNA, the CDR3 is TGCAGCGCATCGACGACGGTTAACACCGGGGAGCTGTTTTTT.

This clonotype was picked up many times. The genes are TRBV6-2 or TRBV6-3 and TRBJ2-5, with TRBD2 identical over 10 bases. The length of the CDR3 is 14 residues. Trimming at V came to 7 bases and at J to 5 bases, leaving 7 bases not matched to a gene. Germline CDR1 MNHEY, CDR2 SVGEGT. The CDR3 here is CASTALAGRETQYF. In nucleotides, the CDR3 is TGTGCCAGCACCGCACTAGCGGGGAGGGAGACCCAGTACTTC.

This clonotype occurred many times. The chain uses TRBV7-2 and TRBJ1-6, with D possibly being TRBD1 (6 bases). The V gene's germline CDR1 is SGHTA and CDR2 FQGNSA. Deletions cut 1 base from V and 9 bases from J, with 13 bases between. The CDR3 totals 15 residues. The CDR3 nucleotides are TGTGCCAGCAGCTTAGATCGGGGGCTTGGTTCACCCCTCCACTTT. It codes for CASSLDRGLGSPLHF.

There are many counts of this clonotype. This chain links TRBV7-2 with TRBJ2-7, with a weak D call TRBD1 (6 bases). V was cut by 1 base and J by 3 bases, with 13 bases left in between. This CDR3 has 15 amino acids. The germline gives CDR1 SGHTA, CDR2 FQGNSA. CDR3 nucleotides: TGTGCCAGCAGCTTAGGCCCGTCAGGGGTCTACGAGCAGTACGTC. Its protein product is CASSLGPSGVYEQYV.

This clonotype was counted ten times or more. For the CDR3, the DNA is TGTGCCAGCAGCAGCAACCGACAGAGCTCCTACGAGCAGTACTTC. Translation: CASSSNRQSSYEQYF. This chain links TRBV7-2 with TRBJ2-7, with TRBD1 as a possible D gene (5 bases). Between the trimmed V and J ends, which lost 5 bases and 0 bases, there was a span of 14 bases. The CDR3 sequence is 15 residues long. The germline gives CDR1 SGHTA, CDR2 FQGNSA.

This clonotype was detected many times. The chain employs TRBV7-3 and TRBJ1-1; D not certain. The V gene's germline CDR1 is SGHTA and CDR2 FQGTGA. CDR3 length: 13 amino acids. Between the trimmed V and J ends, which lost 2 bases and 11 bases, there was a span of 15 bases. In nucleotides, the CDR3 is TGTGCCAGCAGCTTAGAAGGTCAGACCAGGGCTTTCTTT. It codes for CASSLEGQTRAFF.

The chain carries TRBV28 and TRBJ2-5, with D perhaps TRBD2 (7 bases). V was clipped by 7 bases and J by 5 bases, with 14 bases between them. Germline V gene lookup returns CDR1 MDHEN and CDR2 SYDVKM. This CDR3 has 13 amino acids. The CDR3 loop is CASTEGGAETQYF. As DNA, the CDR3 is TGTGCCAGCACTGAAGGGGGGGCGGAGACCCAGTACTTC.

This clonotype has a count of ten or more. The J gene is TRBJ2-7, the V gene TRBV11-2; D gene unclear. The CDR3 totals 12 residues. The germline V gene has CDR1 SGHAT and CDR2 FQNNGV. Between the trimmed V and J ends, which lost 3 bases and 6 bases, there was a span of 9 bases. The CDR3 bases are TGTGCCAGCAGCTTGGTGGGCCGCGAGCAGTACTTC. Its translation is CASSLVGREQYF.

This clonotype has a count of ten or more. The chain couples TRBV2 to TRBJ1-5; no clear D gene. Germline CDR1 and CDR2: SNHLY and FYNNEI. Trimming removed 4 bases from V and 4 bases from J, with 8 bases in between. The CDR3 totals 13 residues. CDR3 bases: TGTGCCAGCAGTGGTTTTGGGAATCAGCCCCAGCATTTT. This codes for CASSGFGNQPQHF.

This clonotype appeared many times. The chain employs TRBV7-6 and TRBJ1-6; no reliable D call. Germline assignment: CDR1 SGHVS and CDR2 FNYEAQ. With 5 bases removed from V and 14 bases from J, the gap between germline ends came to 19 bases. The CDR3 has 14 residues. In DNA, the CDR3 is TGTGCCAGCAGCCCCGACCCGGTCGTTGGCACCCTCCACTTT. Amino acid sequence: CASSPDPVVGTLHF.

Many counts were recorded for this clonotype. This chain joins TRBV7-3 and TRBJ2-1; 9 bases align to TRBD2. After removal of 5 bases from V and 5 bases from J, the junction contained 10 bases not matched to a gene. This CDR3 contains 16 residues. Germline CDR1 is SGHTA and CDR2 is FQGTGA. CDR3 nucleotide sequence: TGTGCCAGCAGCAAATATAGCGGGAGTTCTCACAATGAGCAGTTCTTC. Residues: CASSKYSGSSHNEQFF.

This clonotype was found many times. The chain combines TRBV28 with TRBJ2-2; 9 bases fit TRBD1. Germline V gene data show CDR1 as MDHEN and CDR2 as SYDVKM. The CDR3 sequence is 15 residues long. The junction had 5 bases not matched to a gene; V was cut back by 6 bases and J by 3 bases. The CDR3 DNA is TGTGCCAGCAGCTCCGGGACAGGGTACACCGGGGAGCTGTTTTTT. Amino acid sequence: CASSSGTGYTGELFF.

This clonotype was observed many times. The chain is built from TRBV5-4 and TRBJ2-7, with D possibly being TRBD1 (6 bases). The germline V gene encodes CDR1 SGHNT and CDR2 YYREEE (reference sequence). Trimming left V 4 bases short and J 6 bases short, with 20 bases between. This CDR3 spans 15 amino acids. CDR3 sequence (DNA): TGTGCCAGCAGCCGACCGGACAGCCGCCTGAGCGAGCAGTACTTC. It encodes CASSRPDSRLSEQYF.

In this sample, this clonotype turned up many times. The V gene is TRBV19, the J gene TRBJ1-2; D might be TRBD1 (6 bases). Trimming left V 9 bases short and J 5 bases short, with 16 bases between. The CDR3 runs 13 residues. CDR1 and CDR2 (germline): LNHDA, SQIVND (reference sequence). CDR3 region: CASNTGQTYGYTF. For the CDR3, the DNA is TGTGCCAGCAACACGGGACAAACTTATGGCTACACCTTC. Using reference TRBV19 and TRBJ1-2 for the parts outside the CDR3, the full variable domain is DGGITQSPKYLFRKEGQNVTLSCEQNLNHDAMYWYRQDPGQGLRLIYYSQIVNDFQKGDIAEGYSVSREKKESFPLTVTSAQKNPTAFYLCASNTGQTYGYTFGSGTRLTVV.